This T cell receptor (beta chain) came from a study of regulatory T cells in long-lasting Graves disease. Notes on the study in general: Persistent disease favored TRBV28, TRBJ1-2 and TRBJ2-5. Samples came from peripheral blood alone, without thyroid tissue.

CDR3 regions were amplified by Arm-PCR using iRepertoire HTBI primers to build TCR beta libraries. TCRdb redid the calling of the multiplex PCR reads with MiXCR, one entry per CDR3 protein. The table lists roughly 490,000 distinct CDR3 sequences, around a fifth of them singletons. Time point specified: persistent/refractory GD, antithyroid drugs over 5 years with positive TRAb. Making the TCR library involved RNA that had been extracted from PBMCs. Patients hailed from an endocrinology department in Xi'an, China. The germline V and J ends were trimmed by 1 base and 3 bases, with 3 bases remaining between them. There are 12 residues in the CDR3. CDR1 is LGHDT, CDR2 YNNKEL, per germline (reference sequence). This clonotype has ten or more counts. The antigen is not known.

The V and J genes are TRBV3-1 and TRBJ1-1; no reliable D call. Here the sequenced sample was peripheral blood mononuclear cells (PBMCs), taken when the disease was refractory, from a patient treated with antithyroid drugs. This receptor was obtained from a female donor with Graves disease. CDR3 nucleotides: TGTGCCAGCAGCCAAGCACACACTGAAGCTTTCTTT. Translated, it gives CASSQAHTEAFF.